This T cell receptor beta chain was profiled in a study of CD4 T cells in relation to SARS-CoV-2 and coronaviruses. Study background: Convalescent patients were roughly 8 males and 4 females; two were Hispanic.

The study's findings and limits: Around 62% of donors had memory CD4+ clonotypes crossrecognizing SARS-CoV-2 and common cold coronavirus spike.

This clone appeared a few times. Its specificity is unknown. In the same sample, other DNA sequences code for this CDR3. The germline V and J ends were trimmed by 2 bases and 6 bases, with 6 bases remaining between them. The CDR3 runs 12 residues. Germline V CDR1 and CDR2: KGHSH, LQKENI. Data came from immunoSEQ multiplex PCR; TCRdb stores just in-frame clones and leaves some out. This repertoire shows tens of thousands of clones, 82% found once; its top ten account for 3.5% to 5%. The sequenced sample was naive CD4+ T cells from PBMCs, cultured in vitro. The subset denotes: naive CD4+ T cells isolated by negative enrichment. The sequence was obtained from an adult with COVID-19. The chain joins TRBV18 to TRBJ2-3; unclear D gene. The CDR3 protein is CASSPATDTQYF. The CDR3, as DNA: TGTGCCAGCTCACCAGCAACTGATACGCAGTATTTT.